This T cell receptor (beta chain) was recorded in a study of cytomegalovirus exposure and HLA in healthy donors (dated by TCRdb to about 2017). Describing the broader study: According to an earlier analysis of 550 to 700 of the donors, about 170 million T cells yielded roughly 110 million unique TCR beta sequences and about 300 Gb of sequence data. Around 320 gigabases of sequencing data and approximately 93 million unique TCR sequences were included in an early release covering several hundred HLA-typed donors. Of the roughly 400 genotyped donors, over 65% fell in the genetic ancestry cluster associated with self-reported Caucasian donors. The study was designed to test whether signatures of past pathogen exposure could be identified by cataloging public T cell receptors. Using immunosequencing, the study profiled T cell repertoires from 666 subjects and related those repertoires to cytomegalovirus serostatus. Along with the roughly 670-subject first cohort, a separate validation cohort of over a hundred different subjects was used. The study combined high-throughput TCR immunosequencing, statistical association of individual TCRs with disease status, and machine learning to predict cytomegalovirus infection status. A later analysis re-analyzed previously published TCR beta repertoires from 666 donors and added high-resolution HLA genotyping to study TCR occurrence patterns. Rather than drawing on any new phenotypic data, the later analysis identified candidate immune exposures from TCR beta sequences and the way those sequences occurred across donors. An earlier analysis of 450 to 750 of the donors used high-throughput TCR beta sequencing to judge whether each TCR beta V gene segment behaved as functional or pseudogenic. Alongside the repertoire data, information on donor age, sex, ethnicity and CMV serostatus was compiled. In a later genetic analysis, genome-wide SNP genotypes for about three fifths of the roughly 670 donors were used, and that subset was treated as a discovery cohort. All discovery cohort repertoires had been generated using a single sequencing platform. HLA typing covered class I and class II loci at four-digit resolution. Typing coverage varied by locus: roughly 629-630 donors for A, B, C, DRB1 and DQB1; roughly 510 for DQA1; approximately 610 for DPA1; around 490 for DPB1. Because of strong linkage in the cohort, five DR-DQ haplotypes were treated as single units for association and clustering. On average, roughly 250,000 unique TCR beta nucleotide sequences were sequenced per donor among 398 genotyped donors of the cohort, with roughly 18% of those sequences being non-productive. The paper's findings and limits, for the study overall: The classifier was reported to diagnose cytomegalovirus status with high specificity and sensitivity in both the original and validation cohorts. In a later genetic analysis, fewer N-insertions in productive TCRs were reported among donors in an Asian-associated ancestry cluster than the roughly 640-donor mean. Presence/absence analyses assumed roughly uniform sequencing depth across donors, an assumption that may not hold. Assigning TCR associations to individual alleles was difficult when HLA alleles, especially DR and DQ, strongly co-occurred. In a later analysis, HLA-associated TCR beta chains showed more clonal expansion and lower generation probabilities than non-associated chains that were equally common. A further reported finding was that TCR beta sequences accurately predicted the HLA-A and HLA-B alleles for most subjects in the first cohort. A later analysis reported that several top co-occurrence clusters appeared linked to parvovirus B19, influenza, CMV and Epstein-Barr virus. Most TCR sequences were seen in very few donors, while some public TCRs were found in many individuals. A few of the identified cytomegalovirus-associated TCR beta chains were confirmed in vitro to be specific for cytomegalovirus antigens. Broadly in line with IMGT annotations, most TCR beta V segments showed up in productive rearrangements about 87% or about 30% of the time in an earlier analysis of 450 to 750 of the donors. Only TCR beta chains were sequenced in this cohort, and the absence of alpha or paired-chain data limited detectable features. Correlated functional status among segregating V segments might be attributable to linkage disequilibrium, but an unknown experimental factor could not be ruled out. The earlier analysis of about 600 of the donors excluded roughly 16 rarely observed V segments, including chromosome 9 orphons, because counts were too low. In a later genetic analysis, a missense DCLRE1C variant was associated with V-gene and J-gene trimming of TCR beta chains, and the association was replicated in an independent cohort. The 87-base-pair reads could not distinguish some IMGT-functional V segments, including TRBV6-2 and TRBV6-3, so those segments were excluded. In a later analysis, the rate of TCR association differed among HLA loci, with DRB1 alleles having the most associated TCRs and HLA-C alleles having the fewest. The authors suggested that the approach could potentially be extended to other disease states and immunological phenotypes. Because some donors lacked HLA typing at each locus, the association tests relied only on the typed subset. For the cohort, immune exposure information was limited to CMV serostatus. A cluster of highly shared sequence variants was judged likely to represent a technical artifact of the sequencing pipeline. A later analysis found that most CMV-associated TCR beta chains appeared HLA-restricted, with HLA associations seemingly driven largely by CMV exposure. The study listed 150 to 200 TCR beta chains as associated with cytomegalovirus. In a later analysis, around 15,000 TCR beta sequences were associated with specific HLA alleles at a false discovery rate of 0.05.

For this clone: What antigen it recognizes has not been identified. Base qualities are not recorded, but no much larger clone differs from it by a single base.

The library was prepared using the immunoSEQ multiplex PCR assay. For the multiplex PCR, a mixture combining 60 forward primers for TCR Vbeta segments and 13 reverse primers for TCR Jbeta segments was used. The CDR3 region of rearranged TCR beta genes was amplified from genomic DNA with a multiplex PCR assay. The amplified TCR beta libraries were sequenced on the Illumina HiSeq System as 87-base-pair reads. In the original analysis: A later analysis tallied roughly 80 million unique TCR beta chains across the 666 repertoires, and roughly 11 million of those chains were shared by two or more donors. To remove PCR and sequencing errors, raw reads were error-corrected and collapsed into unique sequences using a nearest-neighbor algorithm that merged closely related sequences. To assign V, D and J gene segments, CDR3 sequences were aligned to IMGT reference sequences. For a sequence to be retained, a match of at least six nucleotides was required to both a V gene segment and a J gene segment. A rearrangement counted as productive if the CDR3 had no stop codons and remained in frame with V and J, and every other rearrangement counted as non-productive. CDR3 was defined according to IMGT convention as the region running from the second conserved V-encoded cysteine to the conserved J-encoded phenylalanine. In an earlier analysis of more than 550 of the donors, sequences lacking an unambiguous match to a single V gene segment were excluded. An earlier analysis of several hundred of the donors classified V segments as functional when productive rearrangements were above 56.7% and as segregating when the standard deviation between donors was above 5%. A statistical classification framework was built for diagnosing cytomegalovirus status from the catalog of TCR beta chain sequences. In a later analysis, V and J genes were assigned by comparing TCR nucleotide sequences against IMGT/GENE-DB human TR gene sequences. The TCRdist pipeline was used in a later analysis to assign CDR3 sequences and most-parsimonious VDJ recombination scenarios. In a later analysis, each TCR beta chain was defined by its CDR3 amino acid sequence together with its V-gene family, and reads lacking a unique V-gene family were excluded. As a way to deal with suspected cross-contamination and a sequencing artifact, a later analysis dropped hundreds of nucleotide sequences that were highly shared and had low generation probability. In a later analysis, a clonal expansion index for each public chain was calculated from normalized within-repertoire ranks of inferred template counts. Generation probabilities in a later analysis came from a VDJ recombination model fitted to out-of-frame rearrangements, and those results were checked against IGoR. In a later analysis, TCR-TCR, TCR-HLA and TCR-CMV co-occurrence was scored with hypergeometric tests, and a repertoire-size bias correction was applied to TCR pairs. To estimate false discovery rates, a later analysis permuted the HLA or CMV assignments 20 times. In a later analysis, co-occurring TCRs were grouped with DBSCAN, and TCRdist sequence similarity was added when clustering was performed within HLA-allele-positive subsets. Repertoires with fewer than 30,000 or more than 120,000 public chains were left out of co-occurrence clustering, as were a few repertoires with anomalous nucleotide sharing. TCRdb provides this immuneACCESS table in a form limited to in-frame rearrangements. Some clones are lacking; in checked studies, under half of them reflect an unresolved V gene, and why the rest are absent is not known. The DNA was the basis for D and trimming; V, J and clone size are from that table. This sample comprises 250,000 to 300,000 clones, 84% of them detected only once. The ten largest clonotypes hold 2% to 2.5% of the sample.

In total, 600 or so healthy bone marrow donors made up the cohort. At the time of sampling, every cohort member was nominally healthy, though immune exposures that went unrecorded were likely present. The donor tested CMV seropositive, placing the donor among the 250 to 350 seropositive members of the cohort. Each donor provided a peripheral blood sample, and peripheral blood mononuclear cells were used for TCR beta sequencing. Genomic DNA was extracted from the blood cell samples with the Qiagen DNeasy Blood Extraction Kit. The CDR3 numbers 17 residues from cysteine through phenylalanine. Solely the CDR3 DNA is kept, with 51 bases framed from the first base. At the junction V is shortened by 0 bases and J by 6 bases; bases outside the gene matches: 7. CDR1 MGHRA and CDR2 YSYEKL were looked up in the germline V gene.

The source is a woman aged 40-49 years in good health and CMV-seropositive. Sequencing input: PBMCs. The sequence is built from TRBV4-1 and TRBJ2-2; 10 bases in the junction line up with TRBD2. The DNA sequence is TGCGCCAGCAGCCAAGACTACCTAGCGGGGGTGTCCGGGGAGCTGTTTTTT. Protein translation: CASSQDYLAGVSGELFF.